The 7 T cell receptor beta chains in this list originate from one sample, sequenced in a study of blood T cell repertoires in COVID-19. TCRdb's table, derived via immunoSEQ multiplex PCR, lists solely in-frame clones and lacks some. The sample has approximately 300,000 clones; roughly nine tenths are singletons. Sequencing was performed on PBMCs or T cells enriched from blood (not recorded which). Receptor source: a woman aged 25 to 39 who had recovered from COVID-19.

This clone was detected a few times. The chain links TRBV6-5 to TRBJ1-2; D might be TRBD1 (6 bases). Trimming left V 6 bases short and J 5 bases short, with 16 bases between. This CDR3 is built from 14 residues. CDR1 and CDR2 from the germline V gene are MNHEY and SVGAGI. The CDR3 nucleotides are TGTGCCAGCAGATCCTCGGACAGCCCGTATGGCTACACCTTC. Translated, it gives CASRSSDSPYGYTF.

The chain links TRBV27 to TRBJ2-5; TRBD1 matches at 8 bases. The CDR3 covers 15 residues. Trimming removed 2 bases from V and 0 bases from J; junction bases left unmatched: 2. CDR1 and CDR2 from the germline V gene are MNHEY and SMNVEV (reference sequence). The CDR3 coding sequence is TGTGCCAGCAGTTTACGGACAGGGTACCAAGAGACCCAGTACTTC. Protein sequence: CASSLRTGYQETQYF.

The CDR3 sequence: CASSQRVMYGYTF. In nucleotides, the CDR3 is TGTGCCAGCAGCCAAAGAGTGATGTATGGCTACACCTTC. The J gene is TRBJ1-2, the V gene TRBV14; D not resolved. There are 13 residues in the CDR3. CDR1 SGHDN and CDR2 FVKESK come from the germline V gene. V lost 2 bases and J 5 bases, leaving 9 bases between the germline ends.

This rearrangement joins TRBV28 to TRBJ2-1; perhaps TRBD2 as D (5 bases). CDR1 and CDR2 from the germline V gene are MDHEN and SYDVKM. This CDR3 is 16 amino acids long. V dropped 3 bases and J dropped 0 bases, with 12 bases sitting between them. Here the CDR3 reads CASSLAGPSSYNEQFF. In DNA, the CDR3 is TGTGCCAGCAGTTTGGCGGGCCCGAGCTCCTACAATGAGCAGTTCTTC.

The chain employs TRBV5-1 and TRBJ2-1; D might be TRBD2 (5 bases). Deletions cut 4 bases from V and 8 bases from J, with 16 bases between. The CDR3 runs 14 residues. CDR1 and CDR2 from the germline V gene are SGHRS and YFSETQ. CDR3 sequence reads: CASSRRESDDEQFF. CDR3 in DNA: TGCGCCAGCAGCCGCCGGGAAAGTGACGATGAGCAGTTCTTC.

This chain connects TRBV11-2 to TRBJ2-7; the D gene is possibly TRBD1 (6 bases). The CDR3 covers 16 residues. Trimming stripped 0 bases from V and 3 bases from J, with 15 bases between. The germline V gene encodes CDR1 SGHAT and CDR2 FQNNGV. Here the CDR3 reads CASSLDPPDSLYEQYF. The CDR3 nucleotides are TGTGCCAGCAGCTTAGATCCACCGGACAGCCTCTACGAGCAGTACTTC.

The gene calls are TRBV4-1 and TRBJ1-5; D gene unclear. The CDR3 length is 16 residues. Per the germline V gene, CDR1 is MGHRA and CDR2 is YSYEKL. With 0 bases removed from V and 4 bases from J, the gap between germline ends came to 13 bases. CDR3 sequence: CASSQEGANRNQPQHF. The CDR3 coding sequence is TGCGCCAGCAGCCAAGAGGGAGCAAACAGAAATCAGCCCCAGCATTTT.